This paragraph reports one TCR beta chain. The PCR was carried out with 60 Vbeta primers and 13 Jbeta primers. Generated by immunoSEQ multiplex PCR, the TCRdb table keeps only in-frame clones and is missing some. The data show under 40,000 clones, and the top ten clones hold more than 3%. These data are taken from a study of cytomegalovirus exposure and HLA in healthy donors. Source material: PBMCs. This clonotype was obtained from a woman in her 40s in good health and CMV-seropositive.

Written as DNA, the CDR3 is TGTGCCAGCAGCGAAAGATTCGGGACTAGCGGCAATGAGCAGTTCTTC. It yields the protein CASSERFGTSGNEQFF. V and J are TRBV5-5 and TRBJ2-1, with TRBD2 identical over 11 bases. Germline loops: CDR1 SGHKS, CDR2 YYEKEE (reference sequence). The V segment lost 4 bases and the J segment 6 bases; nucleotides outside the gene matches: 9. There are 16 residues in the CDR3.